These T cell receptor beta chains were read from a single sample in a study of read filtering for tumor transcriptome and immune sequencing. Each CDR3 protein gets one entry after TCRdb re-called the reads with MiXCR. In the table there are 90,000 or so distinct CDR3 sequences, roughly 21% of which are singletons. The sample taken for sequencing was a population of CD138-negative cells sorted from bone marrow. The source of these receptors is a donor aged 40 or over with multiple myeloma. Both conserved end residues are part of each CDR3. The D gene is left open where the match is weak. Where a row states a size, it is once, few, many or the class of an expanded clone; other rows omit it.

TRBD1	TRBV5-1	TRBJ1-4	many	TGCGCCAGCAGCACCGCCGCCGGGACAGGCGAGGAGAGGGAAAAACTGTTTTTT	CASSTAAGTGEEREKLFF
TRBD2	TRBV28	TRBJ2-7	many	TGTGCCAGCAGTTTATCCCGTATACGGGGGGGGCCTTGGGAGCAGTACTTC	CASSLSRIRGGPWEQYF
TRBD1	TRBV11-2	TRBJ1-2	many	TGTGCCAGCAGCTTAGGCCTACTACAGGGGGCTGTTAACTATGGCTACACCTTC	CASSLGLLQGAVNYGYTF
.	TRBV29-1	TRBJ2-7	many	TGCAGCACCCTTCGGGCGGACGAGCAGTACTTC	CSTLRADEQYF
TRBD1	TRBV2	TRBJ1-1	many	TGTGCCAGCAGTGACGGGGACAGGGGCCCTGAAGCTTTCTTT	CASSDGDRGPEAFF
TRBD2	TRBV11-3	TRBJ2-5	few	TGTGCCAGCAGCTTAGTTAGCGGGAGTCAAGAGACCCAGTACTTC	CASSLVSGSQETQYF
TRBD1	TRBV20-1	TRBJ2-7	many	TGCAGTGCTTCTCCGGGACAGGGGCGCGGGCAGTACTTC	CSASPGQGRGQYF
.	TRBV5-1	TRBJ2-1	many	TGCGCCAGCAGCTTGGCACTAGCTGGCAATGAGCAGTTCTTC	CASSLALAGNEQFF
.	TRBV9	TRBJ1-5	.	TGTGCCAGCAGCGTAGGGCCGGGGAGCAATCAGCCCCAGCATTTT	CASSVGPGSNQPQHF
.	TRBV6-6	TRBJ1-1	many	TGTGCCAGCTTATTGGGGGGAGTCACTGAAGCTTTCTTT	CASLLGGVTEAFF
.	TRBV5-1	TRBJ1-6	many	TGCGCCAGCAGCGGGGCCGGGGCCGAAAATTCACCCCTCCACTTT	CASSGAGAENSPLHF
.	TRBV19	TRBJ2-1	many	TGTGCCAGTAGTAACACACTAAGCTCCTACAATGAGCAGTTCTTC	CASSNTLSSYNEQFF
.	TRBV27	TRBJ2-1	many	TGTGCCAGCAGTTCAACCACCGGGATTGTAACGAATGAGCAGTTCTTC	CASSSTTGIVTNEQFF
TRBD1	TRBV28	TRBJ2-5	many	TGTGCCAGCAGTTTACGAGGGGGCGCTGAAGAGACCCAGTACTTC	CASSLRGGAEETQYF
TRBD1	TRBV7-9	TRBJ2-3	many	TGTGCCAGCAGAAGGGGACAGGGTGAAACAGATACGCAGTATTTT	CASRRGQGETDTQYF
.	TRBV6-1	TRBJ1-1	many	TGTGCCAGCAAGTCACTGAACCTGAACACTGAAGCTTTCTTT	CASKSLNLNTEAFF
.	TRBV20-1	TRBJ2-1	many	TGCAGTGCTAAGATAGGGGGGGGGTGGTTTTACAATGAGCAGTTCTTC	CSAKIGGGWFYNEQFF
.	TRBV2	TRBJ1-3	.	TGTGCCAGCAGTGAAGCAGGCCCGTCCTCTGGAAACACCATATATTTT	CASSEAGPSSGNTIYF
TRBD1	TRBV27	TRBJ2-3	many	TGTGCCAGCAGTGTCGGGACAGGGGGCATGGATACGCAGTATTTT	CASSVGTGGMDTQYF
.	TRBV5-1	TRBJ1-1	many	TGTGCCAGCAGCGCAGGACAGAACACTGAAGCTTTCTTT	CASSAGQNTEAFF
.	TRBV19	TRBJ1-5	.	TGTGCCAGTAGTATGGGCCTCGGCGGGGGTGGCAATCAGCCCCGGCATTTT	CASSMGLGGGGNQPRHF
.	TRBV3-1	TRBJ1-5	.	TGTGCCAGCAGCCTTCAGGGGATACAGCCCCAGCATTTT	CASSLQGIQPQHF
.	TRBV5-1	TRBJ1-2	.	TGCGCCAGCAGCTTGGACCGGACAGCGTATGGCTACACCTTC	CASSLDRTAYGYTF
.	TRBV28	TRBJ2-4	.	TGTGCCAGCAGTTTATCTCCCAAAAACATTCAGTACTTC	CASSLSPKNIQYF
.	TRBV20-1	TRBJ2-1	many	TGCAGTGCTAGAGGCACCTACAATGAGCAGTTCTTC	CSARGTYNEQFF
.	TRBV5-5	TRBJ1-2	.	TGTGCCAGCAGCTTGGAGTCCAGAACGAACTATGGCTACACCTTC	CASSLESRTNYGYTF
TRBD1	TRBV11-2	TRBJ2-1	medium-sized	TGTGCCAGCAACGCAGGGGGCAGTTACAATGAGCAGTTCTTC	CASNAGGSYNEQFF
.	TRBV21-1	TRBJ2-1	many	TGTGCCAGCAGCAACCGGGACAGGGGTTACAATGAGCAGTTCTTC	CASSNRDRGYNEQFF
.	TRBV12-3/TRBV12-4	TRBJ1-5	many	TGTGCCAGCAGCCGGCGCGCCGGAGGGGCCCAGCATTTT	CASSRRAGGAQHF
TRBD1	TRBV5-5	TRBJ2-5	many	TGTGCCAGCAGCCTGGGGACAGGGAGGGGAGAGACCCAGTACTTC	CASSLGTGRGETQYF
TRBD1	TRBV7-2	TRBJ2-3	many	TGTGCCAGCAGCTTTAGGACAGGGAGGTACACAGATACGCAGTATTTT	CASSFRTGRYTDTQYF
TRBD2	TRBV3-1	TRBJ2-1	once	TGTGCCAGCAGCTTGCGGGGGGCCAGTGAGCAGTTCTTC	CASSLRGASEQFF
.	TRBV28	TRBJ1-2	.	TGTGCCACCAAGGACAGCCTCTATGGCTACACCTTC	CATKDSLYGYTF
TRBD1	TRBV9	TRBJ1-1	.	TGTGCCAGCAGCGACGGGACAGGAAACACTGAAGCTTTCTTT	CASSDGTGNTEAFF
.	TRBV27	TRBJ2-2	.	TGTGCCAGCAGTTTTTTTGGAGTGGGCGACACCGGGGAGCTGTTTTTC	CASSFFGVGDTGELFF
TRBD2	TRBV3-1	TRBJ2-3	many	TGTGCCAGCAGCCAAGGTCGACTAGCGGGGCCGGATACGCAGTATTTT	CASSQGRLAGPDTQYF
TRBD1	TRBV20-1	TRBJ2-6	many	TGCGCAGGACAGGGCCGTAGCTCTGGGGCCAACGTCCTGACTTTC	CAGQGRSSGANVLTF
.	TRBV2	TRBJ2-2	few	TGTGCCAGCAGTGAAGTGAAACAGCCCACCGGGGAGCTGTTTTTT	CASSEVKQPTGELFF
.	TRBV12-3/TRBV12-4	TRBJ2-3	many	.	CASVGPGQGLDTQYF
TRBD2	TRBV29-1	TRBJ2-2	many	TGCAGCGCTGGACTAGCCGTCGGGGAGCTGTTTTTT	CSAGLAVGELFF
TRBD1	TRBV19	TRBJ2-1	.	TGTGCCAGTAGTATCAAGGTCGGGACAGGAGAAGTTAATGAGCAGTTCTTC	CASSIKVGTGEVNEQFF
.	TRBV20-1	TRBJ2-1	medium-sized	TGCAGTGCCGAGGCTAATGAGCAGTTCTTC	CSAEANEQFF
TRBD1	TRBV2	TRBJ2-7	many	TGTGCCAGCAGCCCCGTCGGGACAGGGGGTCAAGAGCAGTACTTC	CASSPVGTGGQEQYF
.	TRBV5-1	TRBJ2-2	few	TGCGCCAGCAGCCTGGCACGACTAGGCCCAGGGGAGCTGTTTTTT	CASSLARLGPGELFF
.	TRBV7-2	TRBJ2-1	many	TGTGCCAGCAGTTCGCAGGGACGGAGCTCCTACAATGAGCAGTTCTTC	CASSSQGRSSYNEQFF
.	TRBV28	TRBJ2-5	.	TGTGCCAGCAGCGACAGTTTCCCAGAGACCCAGTACTTC	CASSDSFPETQYF
TRBD2	TRBV3-1	TRBJ2-1	many	TGTGCCAGCAGCCAAGCATATGCTAGCGGGCTCTACAATGAGCAGTTCTTC	CASSQAYASGLYNEQFF
.	TRBV5-1	TRBJ2-2	many	TGCGCCAGCAGCTTACAGGGAAACACCGGGGAGCTGTTTTTT	CASSLQGNTGELFF
TRBD1	TRBV20-1	TRBJ1-5	many	TGCAGTGCTAGACTCGCCGGGACAGGGTCGGGTCAGCCTCAGCATTTT	CSARLAGTGSGQPQHF